The source of this T cell receptor (beta chain) is a study of blood T cell repertoires in COVID-19. Study-level information: Samples of COVID-19 (acute and convalescent) were obtained from the United States, Italy and Spain. PBMCs, B-cell-depleted T cells, or T cells were the source of the cDNA or gDNA that made up the material.

The CDR3 sequence is 15 residues long. Authors' analysis steps: Researchers report that nucleated cell counts were estimated from reference gene primer amplification. The data were produced by immunoSEQ multiplex PCR, yet TCRdb's version contains in-frame clones alone and is incomplete. V, J and clone size were drawn from that table, and D and trimming were deduced from the DNA. The table shows about 40,000 clones, with almost 90% occurring only once. This sequence joins TRBV21-1 and TRBJ2-5; TRBD2 was called by the table and not checked on the DNA. TRBV21-1 has pseudogene status. The receptor's source is a man aged 70 or older with acute or convalescent COVID-19. The specimen was peripheral blood. The CDR3 bases are TGTGCCAGCAGCAAGGGGCTAGCGGGAGAAGAGACCCAGTACTTC. Amino acids: CASSKGLAGEETQYF.